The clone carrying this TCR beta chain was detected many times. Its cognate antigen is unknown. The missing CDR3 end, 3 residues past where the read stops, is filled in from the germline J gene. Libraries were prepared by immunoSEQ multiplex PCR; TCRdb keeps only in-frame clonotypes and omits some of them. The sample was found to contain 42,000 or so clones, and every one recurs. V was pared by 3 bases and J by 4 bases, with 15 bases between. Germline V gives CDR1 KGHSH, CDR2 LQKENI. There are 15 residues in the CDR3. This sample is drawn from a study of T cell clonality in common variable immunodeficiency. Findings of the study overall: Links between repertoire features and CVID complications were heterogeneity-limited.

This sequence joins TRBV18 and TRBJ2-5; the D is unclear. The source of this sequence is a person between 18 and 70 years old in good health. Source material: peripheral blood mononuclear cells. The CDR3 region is CASSPPIGSGETQYF. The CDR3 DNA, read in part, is TGTGCCAGCTCACCTCCGATCGGGTCTGGAGAGACC. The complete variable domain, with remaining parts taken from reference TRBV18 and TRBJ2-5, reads NAGVMQNPRHLVRRRGQEARLRCSPMKGHSHVYWYRQLPEEGLKFMVYLQKENIIDESGMPKERFSAEFPKEGPSILRIQQVVRGDSAAYFCASSPPIGSGETQYFGPGTRLLVL.